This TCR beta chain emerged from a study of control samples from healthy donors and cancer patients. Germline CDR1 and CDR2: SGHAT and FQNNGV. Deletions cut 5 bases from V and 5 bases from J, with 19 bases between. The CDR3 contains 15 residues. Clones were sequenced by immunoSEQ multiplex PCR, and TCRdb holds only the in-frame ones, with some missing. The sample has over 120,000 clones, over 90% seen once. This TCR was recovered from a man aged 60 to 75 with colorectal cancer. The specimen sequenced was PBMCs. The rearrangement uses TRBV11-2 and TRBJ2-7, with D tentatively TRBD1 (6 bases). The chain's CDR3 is CASSPGGRGPDEQYF. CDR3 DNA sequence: TGTGCCAGCAGCCCCGGTGGCAGGGGCCCAGACGAGCAGTACTTC.